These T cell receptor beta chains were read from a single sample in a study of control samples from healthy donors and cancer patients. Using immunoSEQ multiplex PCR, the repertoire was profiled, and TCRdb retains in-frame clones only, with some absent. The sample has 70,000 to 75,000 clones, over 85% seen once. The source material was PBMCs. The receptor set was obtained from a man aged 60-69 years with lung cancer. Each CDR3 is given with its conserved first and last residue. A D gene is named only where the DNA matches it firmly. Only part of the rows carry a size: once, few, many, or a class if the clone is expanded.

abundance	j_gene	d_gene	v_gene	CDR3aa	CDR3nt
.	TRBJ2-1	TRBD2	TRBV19	CASNYRGGESYNEQFF	TGTGCCAGTAACTATCGCGGGGGGGAATCCTACAATGAGCAGTTCTTC
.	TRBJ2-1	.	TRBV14	CASSHFPGPYNEQFF	TGTGCCAGCAGCCATTTCCCAGGGCCCTACAATGAGCAGTTCTTC
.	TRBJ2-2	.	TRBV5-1	CASSQDSLNTGELFF	TGCGCCAGCAGTCAGGACAGCCTCAACACCGGGGAGCTGTTTTTT
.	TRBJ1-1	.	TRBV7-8	CASSLAVGFGGNTEAFF	TGTGCCAGCAGCTTAGCCGTGGGGTTCGGGGGGAACACTGAAGCTTTCTTT
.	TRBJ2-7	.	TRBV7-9	CGVGRSYEQYF	TGTGGTGTGGGACGGTCCTACGAGCAGTACTTC
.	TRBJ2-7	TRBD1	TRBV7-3	CASSRDRVGYEQYF	TGTGCCAGCAGCAGGGACAGGGTGGGTTACGAGCAGTACTTC
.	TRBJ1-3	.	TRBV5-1	CASSLDKYSGNTIYF	TGCGCCAGCAGCTTGGACAAGTACTCTGGAAACACCATATATTTT
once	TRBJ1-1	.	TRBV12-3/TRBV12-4	CASSFEGNTEAFF	TGTGCCAGCAGTTTTGAGGGAAACACTGAAGCTTTCTTT
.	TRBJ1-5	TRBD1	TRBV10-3	CAISDLQGGNQPQHF	TGTGCCATCAGTGATCTTCAGGGGGGAAATCAGCCCCAGCATTTT
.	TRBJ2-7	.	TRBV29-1	CSVSYEQYF	TGCAGCGTGTCCTACGAGCAGTACTTC
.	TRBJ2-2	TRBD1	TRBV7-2	CASSSGQGAGELFF	TGTGCCAGCAGCTCAGGACAGGGAGCCGGGGAGCTGTTTTTT
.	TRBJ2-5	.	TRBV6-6	CASRPGARQETQYF	TGTGCCAGCAGGCCCGGAGCTCGGCAAGAGACCCAGTACTTC
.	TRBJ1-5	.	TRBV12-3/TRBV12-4	CASSRGEQPQHF	TGTGCCAGCAGCCGAGGAGAGCAGCCCCAGCATTTT
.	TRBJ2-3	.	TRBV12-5	CASGLSRGSGGLDTQYF	TGTGCTAGTGGTTTGTCACGGGGGTCAGGGGGTTTAGATACGCAGTATTTT
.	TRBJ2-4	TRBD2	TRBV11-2	CASSLSYGGGENIQYF	TGTGCCAGCAGCTTATCATATGGGGGAGGGGAAAACATTCAGTACTTC
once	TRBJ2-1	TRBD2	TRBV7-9	CASSLNGLASGSYNEQFF	TGTGCCAGCAGCCTAAATGGACTAGCGAGTGGCTCCTACAATGAGCAGTTCTTC
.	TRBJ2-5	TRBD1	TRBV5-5	CASSLAGTASGSQETQYF	TGTGCCAGCAGCTTGGCCGGGACAGCCTCGGGGTCCCAAGAGACCCAGTACTTC
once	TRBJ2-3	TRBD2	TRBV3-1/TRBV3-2	CASSSHSTSGGLDTQYF	TGTGCCAGCAGCTCACACTCAACTAGCGGGGGCTTAGATACGCAGTATTTT